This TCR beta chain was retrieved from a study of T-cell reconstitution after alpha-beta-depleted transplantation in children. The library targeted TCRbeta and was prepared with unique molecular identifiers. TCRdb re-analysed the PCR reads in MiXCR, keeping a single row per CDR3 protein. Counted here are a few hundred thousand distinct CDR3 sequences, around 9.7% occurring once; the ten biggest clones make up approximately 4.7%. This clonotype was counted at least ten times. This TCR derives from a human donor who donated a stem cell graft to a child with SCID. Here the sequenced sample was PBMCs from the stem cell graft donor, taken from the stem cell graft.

The CDR3 reads CASRTGTLPYEQYF. The CDR3 region has the DNA TGCGCCAGCAGAACCGGGACATTGCCCTACGAGCAGTACTTC. The V call is TRBV5-1, the J call TRBJ2-7; D is possibly TRBD1 (6 bases). The germline V gene has CDR1 SGHRS and CDR2 YFSETQ. Trimming removed 5 bases from V and 2 bases from J, with 14 bases in between. The CDR3 consists of 14 residues. Using reference TRBV5-1 and TRBJ2-7 for the parts outside the CDR3, the full variable domain is KAGVTQTPRYLIKTRGQQVTLSCSPISGHRSVSWYQQTPGQGLQFLFEYFSETQRNKGNFPGRFSGRQFSNSRSEMNVSTLELGDSALYLCASRTGTLPYEQYFGPGTRLTVT.